This TCR beta chain was documented in a study of shared clonotypes between healthy human individuals. Study outcomes and limitations: Non-shared clonotypes showed lower generation probabilities than clonotypes common to all four donors. Clonotypes that were shared across a handful of donors made up approximately 5% of naive CD4 clonotypes. Across subsets, estimated richness was generally greater for naive than for memory populations.

With 1 base removed from V and 9 bases from J, the gap between germline ends came to 10 bases. This CDR3 is 13 amino acids long. In germline, CDR1 is MNHEY, CDR2 SMNVEV (reference sequence). In the case of this clone: Its antigen remains unidentified.

Original methodology: Filtering of immunoSEQ junctional sequences could not match full-length read filtering. The protocol was immunoSEQ multiplex PCR, while the TCRdb copy is restricted to in-frame clones and leaves out a portion. V, J and clone size are those of that table, while D and trimming were read from the DNA. Counted here are about 2 million clones, roughly 94% occurring once; the ten biggest clones make up roughly 0.13%. The source is a man between 18 and 29 years old in good health. Sequenced material: naive CD4+ T cells sorted from blood. Indicated subset: CD45RA+ positively selected. The J gene is TRBJ1-5, the V gene TRBV27; TRBD1 is a possible D gene (5 bases). Here the CDR3 reads CASSLFRVGPQHF. The CDR3, as DNA: TGTGCCAGCAGTTTATTCAGGGTCGGGCCCCAGCATTTT.